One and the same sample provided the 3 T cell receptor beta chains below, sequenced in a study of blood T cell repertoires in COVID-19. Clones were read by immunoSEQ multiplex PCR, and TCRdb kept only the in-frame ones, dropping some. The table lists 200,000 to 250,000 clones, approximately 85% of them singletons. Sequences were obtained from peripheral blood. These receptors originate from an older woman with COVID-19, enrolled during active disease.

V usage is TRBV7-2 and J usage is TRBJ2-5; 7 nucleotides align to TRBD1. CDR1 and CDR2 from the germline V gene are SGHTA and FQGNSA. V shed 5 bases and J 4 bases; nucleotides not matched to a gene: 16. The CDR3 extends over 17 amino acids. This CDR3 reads CASSPQRTGFRGETQYF. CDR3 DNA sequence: TGTGCCAGCAGCCCCCAACGGACAGGCTTCAGAGGAGAGACCCAGTACTTC.

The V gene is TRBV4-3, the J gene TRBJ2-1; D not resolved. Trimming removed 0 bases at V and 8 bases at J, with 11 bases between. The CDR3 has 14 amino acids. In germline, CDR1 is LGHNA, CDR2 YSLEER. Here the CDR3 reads CASSQDVASDEQFF. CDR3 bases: TGCGCCAGCAGCCAAGATGTGGCCAGCGATGAGCAGTTCTTC.

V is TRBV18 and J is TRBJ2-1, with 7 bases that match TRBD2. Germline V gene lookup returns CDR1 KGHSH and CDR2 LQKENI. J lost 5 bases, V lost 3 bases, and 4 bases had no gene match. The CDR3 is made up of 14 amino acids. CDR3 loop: CASSPASGDNEQFF. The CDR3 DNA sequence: TGTGCCAGCTCACCGGCTAGCGGAGACAATGAGCAGTTCTTC.